These T cell receptor beta chains were read from a single sample in a study of cytomegalovirus exposure and HLA in healthy donors. Libraries were prepared by immunoSEQ multiplex PCR; TCRdb keeps only in-frame clonotypes and omits some of them. The sample records more than 130,000 clones, around 85% being singletons. Sequences were obtained from PBMCs. The receptors stem from a man aged 40-49 years in good health and CMV-seropositive. Each CDR3 is given with its conserved first and last residue. The order of the fields is J gene, D gene, V gene, clone size, CDR3 protein, CDR3 DNA. The D gene is left open where the match is weak. Size values are once, few and many counts, or a class for expanded clones, and some rows have none.

j_call: TRBJ1-5; d_call: TRBD1; v_call: TRBV10-3; clone_size: .; cdr3_aa: CAISDSGQASNQPQHF; cdr3_nt: TGTGCCATCAGTGATTCAGGACAGGCTAGCAATCAGCCCCAGCATTTT
j_call: TRBJ2-7; d_call: .; v_call: TRBV11-2; clone_size: .; cdr3_aa: CASSLVAAGNSYEQYF; cdr3_nt: TGTGCCAGCAGCTTAGTAGCGGCCGGGAACAGCTACGAGCAGTACTTC
j_call: TRBJ2-3; d_call: .; v_call: TRBV2; clone_size: .; cdr3_aa: CASSAVSSTDTQYF; cdr3_nt: TGTGCCAGCAGTGCAGTCTCTAGCACAGATACGCAGTATTTT
j_call: TRBJ1-4; d_call: .; v_call: TRBV27; clone_size: .; cdr3_aa: CASSFTGIGKLFF; cdr3_nt: TGTGCCAGCAGCTTTACGGGGATCGGAAAACTGTTTTTT
j_call: TRBJ2-5; d_call: TRBD1; v_call: TRBV7-9; clone_size: few; cdr3_aa: CASIPGGQGAFRETQYF; cdr3_nt: TGTGCCAGCATCCCCGGGGGACAGGGGGCTTTCAGAGAGACCCAGTACTTC
j_call: TRBJ1-2; d_call: .; v_call: TRBV5-6; clone_size: few; cdr3_aa: CASSLPTGTMGYTF; cdr3_nt: TGTGCCAGCAGCTTGCCGACCGGGACAATGGGCTACACCTTC
j_call: TRBJ1-1; d_call: .; v_call: TRBV30; clone_size: .; cdr3_aa: CAWSVQTTSIEAFF; cdr3_nt: TGTGCCTGGAGTGTACAAACCACGTCCATTGAAGCTTTCTTT
j_call: TRBJ1-5; d_call: TRBD1; v_call: TRBV6-1; clone_size: few; cdr3_aa: CASRRGQDSNQPQHF; cdr3_nt: TGTGCCAGCAGGAGGGGACAGGACAGCAATCAGCCCCAGCATTTT
j_call: TRBJ2-3; d_call: TRBD1; v_call: TRBV13; clone_size: .; cdr3_aa: CASRGQRGTDTQYF; cdr3_nt: TGTGCCAGCAGGGGACAGAGGGGCACAGATACGCAGTATTTT
j_call: TRBJ2-7; d_call: .; v_call: TRBV27; clone_size: .; cdr3_aa: CASSYRGGAYEQYF; cdr3_nt: TGTGCCAGCAGTTATAGAGGGGGAGCCTACGAGCAGTACTTC
j_call: TRBJ2-2; d_call: TRBD2; v_call: TRBV19; clone_size: .; cdr3_aa: CASSRLAGPGELFF; cdr3_nt: TGTGCCAGTAGTAGACTAGCGGGGCCCGGGGAGCTGTTTTTT
j_call: TRBJ2-2; d_call: TRBD2; v_call: TRBV9; clone_size: .; cdr3_aa: CASQREGSGELFF; cdr3_nt: TGTGCCAGCCAGCGGGAGGGGTCCGGGGAGCTGTTTTTT
j_call: TRBJ1-2; d_call: TRBD1; v_call: TRBV25-1; clone_size: .; cdr3_aa: CASSELTGGIGYGYTF; cdr3_nt: TGTGCCAGCAGTGAACTCACAGGGGGGATCGGCTATGGCTACACCTTC
j_call: TRBJ2-1; d_call: TRBD2; v_call: TRBV7-2; clone_size: .; cdr3_aa: CASSDIAGQFF; cdr3_nt: TGTGCCAGCAGCGATATAGCGGGGCAGTTCTTC
j_call: TRBJ2-3; d_call: TRBD2; v_call: TRBV4-3; clone_size: .; cdr3_aa: CASRRLAGGLGTDTQYF; cdr3_nt: TGCGCCAGCCGCCGACTAGCGGGGGGGCTCGGCACAGATACGCAGTATTTT
j_call: TRBJ2-2; d_call: .; v_call: TRBV10-3; clone_size: .; cdr3_aa: CATLWAGRTGELFF; cdr3_nt: TGTGCCACCCTTTGGGCAGGGCGTACCGGGGAGCTGTTTTTT
j_call: TRBJ1-2; d_call: .; v_call: TRBV5-6; clone_size: .; cdr3_aa: CASSLRQGNGYTF; cdr3_nt: TGTGCCAGCAGCTTAAGGCAGGGGAATGGCTACACCTTC
j_call: TRBJ2-2; d_call: .; v_call: TRBV5-1; clone_size: .; cdr3_aa: CASSLGDRGTGELFF; cdr3_nt: TGCGCCAGCAGCTTAGGGGATCGTGGCACCGGGGAGCTGTTTTTT
j_call: TRBJ1-2; d_call: TRBD1; v_call: TRBV7-3; clone_size: .; cdr3_aa: CASRHDREDGYTF; cdr3_nt: TGTGCCAGCAGACACGACAGGGAAGATGGCTACACCTTC
j_call: TRBJ2-3; d_call: .; v_call: TRBV10-3; clone_size: .; cdr3_aa: CASSSTLVADTQYF; cdr3_nt: TGTGCCAGTTCTAGCACCCTCGTCGCAGATACGCAGTATTTT
j_call: TRBJ2-4; d_call: .; v_call: TRBV5-1; clone_size: once; cdr3_aa: CASSDHREAKNIQYF; cdr3_nt: TGCGCCAGCAGCGACCACAGGGAAGCCAAAAACATTCAGTACTTC
j_call: TRBJ2-7; d_call: TRBD2; v_call: TRBV28; clone_size: .; cdr3_aa: CASSFGAGGPSEQYF; cdr3_nt: TGTGCCAGCAGTTTCGGAGCGGGAGGGCCTTCCGAGCAGTACTTC
j_call: TRBJ1-2; d_call: .; v_call: TRBV5-1; clone_size: .; cdr3_aa: CASSRPNRGGYTF; cdr3_nt: TGCGCCAGCAGCAGGCCCAACCGGGGAGGCTACACCTTC